These 29 T cell receptor beta chains share one sample of origin, sequenced in a study of vaccination effects on CD4 cells after COVID-19. Their cognate antigens are unknown. Antigen-specific CD4+ T cells were first expanded with viral peptide pools by the ViraFEST assay and only then sequenced. Subsequent to a culture period of about ten days, CD4+ T cells were isolated. Participants each got two BNT162b2 or mRNA-1273 vaccine doses. Clones were read by immunoSEQ multiplex PCR, and TCRdb kept only the in-frame ones, dropping some. The sample yields some 70,000 clones, around 81% seen once. The source was CD4+ T cells from PBMCs cultured with HCoV-229E spike peptides, collected after COVID-19 vaccination. These receptors came from a human donor who received a COVID-19 vaccine.

The chain joins TRBV6-1 to TRBJ1-2, with 7 bases fitting TRBD1. Trimming cost V 0 bases and J 1 base; bases outside gene matches: 14. This CDR3 is 19 amino acids long. CDR1 is MNHNS, CDR2 SASEGT, per germline. The CDR3 sequence: CASSEAPYPRQGYNYGYTF. The CDR3 region has the DNA TGTGCCAGCAGTGAAGCTCCCTATCCCAGACAGGGCTATAACTATGGCTACACCTTC.

V gene TRBV7-2 combines with J gene TRBJ2-5; TRBD2 aligns across 9 bases. The CDR3 has 15 amino acids. CDR1 and CDR2 (germline): SGHTA, FQGNSA. V lost 5 bases to trimming and J lost 5 bases; unmatched junction nucleotides: 9. Here the CDR3 DNA reads TGTGCCAGCAGCCTGGGACTAGCTAGTGGCGAGACCCAGTACTTC. Its translation: CASSLGLASGETQYF.

J is TRBJ2-7 and V is TRBV5-6, with 12 bases that match TRBD2. Germline loops: CDR1 SGHDT, CDR2 YYEEEE. The CDR3 contains 14 residues. After removal of 4 bases from V and 6 bases from J, the junction contained 5 bases not matched to a gene. CDR3 residues: CASSGLAGQSEQYV. The CDR3 region has the DNA TGTGCCAGCAGCGGACTAGCGGGGCAATCCGAGCAGTACGTC.

This clone occurred a few times. The sample has other DNA sequences that encode this CDR3 too. The CDR3 reads CASPGGTEAFF. The DNA for the CDR3 is TGTGCCAGCCCGGGGGGGACTGAAGCTTTCTTT. The V and J genes are TRBV5-8 and TRBJ1-1; D may be TRBD1 (5 bases). V was cut by 7 bases and J by 5 bases, with 9 bases left in between. CDR1 and CDR2 (germline): SGHTS, YDEGEE. This CDR3 is 11 amino acids long.

The V and J genes are TRBV5-6 and TRBJ2-4; 8 positions agree with TRBD2. The length of the CDR3 is 12 residues. Germline assignment: CDR1 SGHDT and CDR2 YYEEEE. J gave up 15 bases and V 0 bases, and 5 bases lay outside the gene matches. The CDR3: CASSLGSGVSYF. CDR3 nucleotide sequence: TGTGCCAGCAGCTTGGGTAGCGGGGTTTCGTACTTC.

The rearrangement links TRBV5-8 to TRBJ2-7; D is unresolved. The germline V gene has CDR1 SGHTS and CDR2 YDEGEE. This CDR3 region has 17 residues. Between the trimmed V and J ends, which lost 2 bases and 4 bases, there was a span of 22 bases. CDR3 amino acids: CASSFNLWVNALYEQYV. DNA for the CDR3: TGTGCCAGCAGCTTCAATTTGTGGGTCAACGCTTTATACGAGCAGTACGTC.

This clone was recorded once. The genes are TRBV12-3 or TRBV12-4 and TRBJ1-2; D remains unclear. V lost 5 bases and J 2 bases, leaving 9 bases between the germline ends. The CDR3 has 13 residues. The CDR3 DNA is TGTGCCAGCAGTAAGACCGTAAACTATGGCTACACCTTC. As protein: CASSKTVNYGYTF.

The rearrangement links TRBV29-1 to TRBJ2-1; perhaps TRBD1 as D (6 bases). The CDR3 length is 14 residues. Trimming left V 2 bases short and J 5 bases short, with 13 bases between. Germline lookup yields CDR1 SQVTM and CDR2 ANQGSEA. The CDR3 nucleotides read TGCAGCGTTGAATGGCAGGGGATCGACAATGAGCAGTTCTTC. Residues: CSVEWQGIDNEQFF.

The gene calls are TRBV6-5 and TRBJ1-5; D not resolved. V shed 4 bases and J shed 7 bases, with 11 bases lying between them. This CDR3 is built from 13 residues. Germline CDR1 and CDR2: MNHEY and SVGAGI. The DNA for the CDR3 is TGTGCCAGCAGTTCCCACGGGCAACAGCCCCAGCATTTT. The encoded protein is CASSSHGQQPQHF.

J is TRBJ2-1 and V is TRBV11-3; a weak D match, TRBD1 (5 bases). The CDR3 is 15 amino acids. Trimming took off 2 bases at V and 6 bases at J, with 14 bases between the two ends. The germline V gene has CDR1 SGHNT and CDR2 YENEEA. The chain's CDR3 is CASSLQGSYSNEQFF. CDR3 coding DNA: TGTGCCAGCAGCTTACAGGGCAGTTATAGCAATGAGCAGTTCTTC. Full variable domain (rest looked up from reference TRBV11-3 and TRBJ2-1): EAGVVQSPRYKIIEKKQPVAFWCNPISGHNTLYWYLQNLGQGPELLIRYENEEAVDDSQLPKDRFSAERLKGVDSTLKIQPAELGDSAVYLCASSLQGSYSNEQFFGPGTRLTVL.

This clone was seen only a few times. The chain uses TRBV11-2 and TRBJ2-2; 10 positions agree with TRBD2. This CDR3 is 16 amino acids long. CDR1 and CDR2 (germline): SGHAT, FQNNGV. Trimming cost V 2 bases and J 2 bases; bases outside gene matches: 2. The CDR3 coding sequence is TGTGCCAGCAGCTTATTAGCGGGGGGTAACACCGGGGAGCTGTTTTTT. Its translation: CASSLLAGGNTGELFF. The variable domain in full, completed from reference TRBV11-2 and TRBJ2-2, reads EAGVAQSPRYKIIEKRQSVAFWCNPISGHATLYWYQQILGQGPKLLIQFQNNGVVDDSQLPKDRFSAERLKGVDSTLKIQPAKLEDSAVYLCASSLLAGGNTGELFFGEGSRLTVL.

The rearrangement joins TRBV4-3 to TRBJ1-1, with 7 positions matching TRBD1. CDR3 length equals 15 residues. The trim removed 3 bases at V and 3 bases at J, leaving 7 bases unmatched. The germline V gene encodes CDR1 LGHNA and CDR2 YSLEER. The CDR3 DNA sequence: TGCGCCAGCAGCCACCAGCAAACAGGGGACACTGAAGCTTTCTTT. It codes for CASSHQQTGDTEAFF.

This clone came up a few times. V gene TRBV3-1 (or the pseudogene TRBV3-2) combines with J gene TRBJ2-1, with 8 positions matching TRBD2. Germline CDR1 is LGHDT and CDR2 is YNNKEL (reference sequence). The trim removed 1 base at V and 0 bases at J, leaving 5 bases unmatched. The CDR3 has 17 amino acids. CDR3 sequence (DNA): TGTGCCAGCAGCCAAGGTGTGCGGGGGGCCTCCTACAATGAGCAGTTCTTC. Protein sequence: CASSQGVRGASYNEQFF.

This rearrangement joins TRBV7-2 to TRBJ1-2; 8 positions agree with TRBD1. Germline V gene sequence: CDR1 SGHTA, CDR2 FQGNSA. V dropped 0 bases and J dropped 5; count of bases not matched to a gene: 5. This CDR3 has 15 amino acids. The CDR3 is CASSLATGEGYGYTF. The DNA for the CDR3 is TGTGCCAGCAGCTTAGCGACAGGGGAAGGTTATGGCTACACCTTC.

The CDR3 nucleotides are TGTGCCAGCTCACCAAATGCGGGCGGTTTCTATGGCTACACCTTC. It is translated as CASSPNAGGFYGYTF. This chain uses TRBV18 with TRBJ1-2; the D is unclear. CDR3 length: 15 amino acids. The V and J ends lost 2 bases and 4 bases respectively, with 14 bases between them. CDR1 is KGHSH and CDR2 is LQKENI in the germline V gene.

This chain uses TRBV7-2 with TRBJ2-1; maybe TRBD1 (5 bases). CDR1 is SGHTA and CDR2 is FQGNSA in the germline V gene. The length of the CDR3 is 16 residues. Trimming shortened V by 2 bases and J by 6 bases, and 17 bases separated the two germline ends. For the CDR3, the DNA is TGTGCCAGCAGCTTATTCGGCCAGGGCCGAGTCAATGAGCAGTTCTTC. Protein sequence: CASSLFGQGRVNEQFF.

V and J are TRBV24-1 and TRBJ2-3; 8 nucleotides line up with TRBD1. The CDR3 is 16 residues long. Germline V lookup: CDR1 KGHDR, CDR2 SFDVKD. V lost 3 bases, J lost 4 bases, and 8 bases stayed unmatched. The CDR3 sequence: CATSDQQGGNPDTQYF. The CDR3 coding sequence is TGTGCCACCAGTGATCAACAGGGGGGTAACCCAGATACGCAGTATTTT.

This chain connects TRBV5-1 to TRBJ1-2, with D possibly being TRBD1 (5 bases). CDR1 is SGHRS and CDR2 is YFSETQ in the germline V gene. The CDR3 loop spans 15 amino acids. V was cut by 4 bases and J by 0 bases, with 13 bases left in between. The DNA of the CDR3 is TGCGCCAGCAGCCTGGGCGACAGATCTAACTATGGCTACACCTTC. It codes for CASSLGDRSNYGYTF.

The rearrangement uses TRBV7-2 and TRBJ1-3; D gene unclear. The CDR3 covers 15 residues. Trimming cost V 5 bases and J 0 bases, with 11 bases left between them. Germline CDR1 SGHTA, CDR2 FQGNSA. Here the CDR3 reads CASSRPGSSGNTIYF. The CDR3 region has the DNA TGTGCCAGCAGCAGACCGGGAAGCTCTGGAAACACCATATATTTT.

The genes are TRBV6-5 and TRBJ1-2; D is uncertain. The CDR3 has 13 amino acids. Trimming took off 3 bases at V and 7 bases at J, with 12 bases between the two ends. The germline CDR1 and CDR2 sequences are MNHEY and SVGAGI. CDR3 loop: CASSYTRKGGYTF. DNA for the CDR3: TGTGCCAGCAGTTATACACGGAAGGGTGGCTACACCTTC.

The chain uses TRBV7-9 and TRBJ1-4; D gene ambiguous. Trimming removed 2 bases from V and 7 bases from J, with 8 bases in between. From germline, CDR1 is SEHNR and CDR2 FQNEAQ (reference sequence). There are 13 residues in the CDR3. This CDR3 reads CASSLILGEKLFF. CDR3 DNA sequence: TGTGCCAGCAGCTTAATACTGGGTGAAAAACTGTTTTTT.

The rearrangement uses TRBV4-2 and TRBJ2-6; D perhaps matches TRBD2 (5 bases). V lost 4 bases and J lost 3, with 13 bases in between. Per germline, CDR1 LGHNA and CDR2 YNFKEQ. This CDR3 is built from 16 residues. CDR3 sequence (DNA): TGTGCCAGCAGCCCCCTGGACTTGGATGGGGCCAACGTCCTGACTTTC. Amino acid sequence: CASSPLDLDGANVLTF.

The chain links TRBV19 to TRBJ2-1; 10 bases are shared with TRBD1. V trimming: 1 base; J trimming: 7 bases; junction bases outside the gene matches: 10. Germline CDR1 LNHDA, CDR2 SQIVND (reference sequence). The CDR3 runs 17 residues. This CDR3 is CASSIGDRDRGKNEQFF. The CDR3 coding sequence is TGTGCCAGTAGTATAGGGGACCGGGACAGGGGTAAGAATGAGCAGTTCTTC.

The chain carries TRBV7-9 and TRBJ1-1, with a possible D match to TRBD1 (5 bases). This CDR3 comprises 15 residues. The V end lost 1 base, the J end lost 5 bases, and 14 bases lay between the germline ends. The germline CDR1 and CDR2 sequences are SEHNR and FQNEAQ (reference sequence). The CDR3: CASSLGGTGETEAFF. The CDR3 DNA follows: TGTGCCAGCAGCTTAGGGGGGACTGGGGAGACTGAAGCTTTCTTT.

This rearrangement joins TRBV11-3 to TRBJ2-7, with D unresolved. Trimming shortened V by 3 bases and J by 3 bases, and 9 bases separated the two germline ends. Germline CDR1 reads SGHNT; CDR2 reads YENEEA. This CDR3 spans 13 amino acids. Here the CDR3 DNA reads TGTGCCAGCAGCTTTCCGATACGCTACGAGCAGTACGTC. As protein: CASSFPIRYEQYV.

The chain uses TRBV5-4 and TRBJ1-1; D gene uncertain. Deletions cut 1 base from V and 5 bases from J, with 6 bases between. The germline gives CDR1 SGHNT, CDR2 YYREEE (reference sequence). The CDR3 sequence is 12 residues long. The CDR3 DNA sequence: TGTGCCAGCAGCTTGTGGGAGACTGAAGCTTTCTTT. It specifies CASSLWETEAFF. The complete variable domain, with remaining parts taken from reference TRBV5-4 and TRBJ1-1, reads ETGVTQSPTHLIKTRGQQVTLRCSSQSGHNTVSWYQQALGQGPQFIFQYYREEENGRGNFPPRFSGLQFPNYSSELNVNALELDDSALYLCASSLWETEAFFGQGTRLTVV.

This clone occurred a few times. The chain recombines TRBV5-1 with TRBJ1-6; TRBD1 agrees at 9 bases. Trimming took 3 bases from V and 8 from J; bases not matched to a gene: 3. The CDR3 has 14 residues. Germline lookup yields CDR1 SGHRS and CDR2 YFSETQ. CDR3 sequence reads: CASSSGQGDSPLHF. The CDR3 nucleotides are TGCGCCAGCAGCTCGGGACAGGGCGATTCACCCCTCCACTTT.

The chain has TRBV7-7 and TRBJ2-2; the match to TRBD1 covers 9 bases. The CDR3 loop spans 16 amino acids. Germline CDR1 is SSHAT and CDR2 is FNYEAQ (reference sequence). Trimming cost V 5 bases and J 6 bases; bases outside gene matches: 10. The CDR3 protein is CASSPRDRAIPGELFF. CDR3 nucleotides: TGTGCCAGCAGCCCCCGGGACAGGGCGATCCCCGGGGAGCTGTTTTTT.

This clone has only a few counts. This chain links TRBV7-2 with TRBJ1-2; D is undetermined. The CDR3 extends over 11 amino acids. Trimming pared 5 bases from V and 6 bases from J, leaving 7 bases between. Germline V gives CDR1 SGHTA, CDR2 FQGNSA. The CDR3 spells CASSLLHGYTF. CDR3 DNA sequence: TGTGCCAGCAGCCTGCTTCATGGCTACACCTTC.